This entry concerns a single TCR beta chain. Its binding antigen is unknown. No much larger clonotype is one base removed from it; base qualities were not supplied. From cysteine to phenylalanine, the CDR3 is 13 amino acids long. The kept DNA is CDR3 alone, 39 bases in frame from the first base. From a lookup of the germline V gene (reference sequence), CDR1 and CDR2 are DFQATT and SNEGSKA. V has 3 bases trimmed and J has 8 bases trimmed; junction bases matching no gene number 9. The entry originates in a study of robustness of blood B and T cell sequencing (dated by TCRdb to 2017 to 2018). Broadly, across the study: The study was designed to determine how much peripheral blood is required to reliably characterize an individual's TCRbeta and IgG repertoires. For technical replicates, two replicate TCRbeta cDNA libraries were prepared from one shared RNA pool that came from a single 10 ml draw. TCRbeta and IgG repertoires were quantified in each of the roughly 10 independently drawn blood samples. The investigation overall reported the following: When 3 or 4 tubes (roughly 26-45 ml blood) were combined, saturation was approached in coverage of the top 10,000 TCRbeta clonotypes. The TCRbeta rarefaction curves did not fully level off, which suggests either under-sequencing or many low-abundance clonotypes. Immediate fractionation was required for EDTA tubes, so the use of EDTA tubes in multi-site collections was limited. One pair of TCRbeta libraries showed evidence of cross-contamination, likely from batch processing; the shared UMI-sequence pairs were removed. Every single 10 ml sample contained the 1,000 most abundant TCRbeta clonotypes from the pooled draws. When technical replicate libraries were compared, about 96% of the top 10,000 TCRbeta clonotypes in one library also turned up in the other. No improvement in the overlap of rare TCRbeta clonotypes was observed when tubes were pooled, implying that much larger blood volumes would be needed for rare TCRbeta clonotypes to be captured.

TCRbeta repertoires were quantified from mRNA rather than genomic DNA, which captures expressed receptors. Without cell sorting, buffy coat leukocytes were collected into Trizol, and RNA was extracted using the Direct-zol RNA MiniPrep Plus kit. EDTA blood tubes were centrifuged immediately at 4°C to separate plasma, buffy coat and red blood cells. Preparation of the library involved PCR. The data were produced on an Illumina MiSeq. cDNA was made using SMARTScribe reverse transcriptase and a 5' template-switch oligo that added a universal priming site. A 12-nucleotide random unique molecular identifier (UMI) was carried by the template-switch oligo, and each cDNA molecule was tagged with this UMI. During reverse transcription, chain-specific reverse primers targeted TCRbeta transcripts. Uracil DNA glycosylase treatment removed residual template-switch adapters, and cDNA was purified with a Qiagen MinElute kit. The first PCR used KAPA HiFi HotStart ReadyMix for approximately 25 cycles, split across four 50 ul reactions with step-out primers. First-round PCR products were gel-purified before further amplification. Illumina Nextera adapters were attached in a second roughly 8-cycle PCR, after which libraries were purified and pooled. The UMI barcode for each TCRbeta molecule was captured by a 50-nucleotide 5' read. The study's processing was this. Reads were grouped by UMI into consensus reads using the MIGEC toolkit. PEAR was used to merge forward and reverse consensus reads, producing the final reads. Identical UMI-sequence pairs shared across libraries were treated as cross-sample contamination and removed by a custom decontamination script. MIGMAP, a wrapper around IgBLAST, was used for V(D)J assignment and CDR3 extraction. TCR clonotypes were defined by identical V gene, J gene and CDR3 amino acid sequence; CDR1 and CDR2 were not sequenced. The public reads were reanalyzed by TCRdb: fastp trimming at Q25, MiXCR alignment, in-frame beta chains only. For every CDR3 protein sequence, its rows merge into one entry that carries the most common genes and DNA. Clone size and V and J calls follow TCRdb, not the original study. This sample gives more than 3,500 distinct CDR3 sequences in total; about 61% of them show up just once. The ten largest clones take up about 30% of the sample.

Recombination connected TRBV20-1 to TRBJ2-7, with TRBD1 identical over 8 junction bases. Sequencing used peripheral blood. The clonotype was recovered from a human donor in good health. The encoded CDR3 is CSARDRASFQQYF. The DNA reads as follows: TGCAGTGCTAGGGACAGGGCCTCCTTCCAGCAGTACTTC.